Presented here are 21 T cell receptor beta chains from one specimen sequenced in a study of blood T cell repertoires in COVID-19. Profiling relied on immunoSEQ multiplex PCR, and the TCRdb table lists in-frame clones only, not all of them. This table holds more than 150,000 clones, around 80% found once. Sequencing input: PBMCs or T cells enriched from blood (not recorded which). All receptors derive from a woman aged 45 to 65 who had recovered from COVID-19.

This rearrangement joins TRBV27 to TRBJ1-2; D is possibly TRBD1 (5 bases). Germline V gene lookup returns CDR1 MNHEY and CDR2 SMNVEV (reference sequence). CDR3 length: 12 amino acids. V lost 6 bases, J lost 8 bases, and 13 bases lay in between. The CDR3, as DNA: TGTGCCAGCAGCCAGGGAAGTAGCGGCTACACCTTC. Amino acids: CASSQGSSGYTF.

V gene TRBV5-1 combines with J gene TRBJ2-5; 7 bases align to TRBD2. CDR3 length: 17 amino acids. The V and J ends lost 0 bases and 5 bases, in that order; junction bases with no gene match: 13. Germline V gives CDR1 SGHRS, CDR2 YFSETQ. DNA for the CDR3: TGCGCCAGCAGCTTGGCAAGGGGTCGCGGGAGAGGTGAGACCCAGTACTTC. Translated, it gives CASSLARGRGRGETQYF.

The chain has TRBV28 and TRBJ2-3, with D possibly matching TRBD2 (5 bases). The CDR3 has 18 amino acids. The V gene lost 7 bases and the J gene lost 6 bases, with 29 bases spanning the gap. Germline CDR1 and CDR2: MDHEN and SYDVKM. The CDR3 loop is CASTLPLGAAGSGDTQYF. The CDR3 bases are TGTGCCAGCACCCTGCCCCTCGGCGCGGCCGGATCGGGGGATACGCAGTATTTT.

The genes are TRBV11-2 and TRBJ1-5; D is perhaps TRBD1 (5 bases). Germline CDR1 and CDR2: SGHAT and FQNNGV. This CDR3 is 15 amino acids long. Trimming cost V 0 bases and J 7 bases, with 13 bases left between them. CDR3 region: CASSLEGQGKQPQHF. The CDR3 region has the DNA TGTGCCAGCAGCTTAGAGGGGCAGGGTAAACAGCCCCAGCATTTT.

The chain carries TRBV27 and TRBJ1-1; D is possibly TRBD1 (5 bases). V was trimmed by 4 bases and J by 4 bases, leaving 16 bases between them. The CDR3 runs 15 residues. Germline assignment: CDR1 MNHEY and CDR2 SMNVEV (reference sequence). The CDR3 is CASSSPGRLGTEAFF. In DNA form, the CDR3 reads TGTGCCAGCAGTTCTCCAGGGCGTTTGGGCACTGAAGCTTTCTTT.

The chain carries TRBV4-2 and TRBJ2-5; TRBD2 matches at 7 bases. The CDR3 contains 16 residues. J lost 2 bases, V lost 4 bases, and 10 bases had no gene match. Germline values: CDR1 LGHNA, CDR2 YNFKEQ. In DNA form, the CDR3 reads TGTGCCAGCAGCCTCACCGGGACTAACGCACAAGAGACCCAGTACTTC. Its translation: CASSLTGTNAQETQYF.

As for this clone: The same CDR3 also results from other DNA sequences found in this sample. V gene TRBV19 combines with J gene TRBJ2-7; possibly TRBD1 for D (6 bases). V lost 4 bases, J lost 0 bases, and 7 bases lay in between. The CDR3 is 13 amino acids. The germline V gene has CDR1 LNHDA and CDR2 SQIVND (reference sequence). CDR3 region: CASSTTGSYEQYF. CDR3 DNA sequence: TGTGCCAGTAGTACGACAGGCTCCTACGAGCAGTACTTC.

In this sample, this clone turned up once. The chain employs TRBV6-5 and TRBJ2-7; no definite D call. V lost 6 bases to trimming and J lost 1 base, with 7 bases between them. The CDR3 is made up of 12 amino acids. Germline V lookup: CDR1 MNHEY, CDR2 SVGAGI. CDR3 region: CASSDNSYEQYF. In DNA, the CDR3 is TGTGCCAGCAGCGACAATTCCTACGAGCAGTACTTC.

This chain links TRBV28 with TRBJ1-5; 9 nucleotides match TRBD1. This CDR3 spans 16 amino acids. Trimming cost V 5 bases and J 2 bases; bases outside gene matches: 7. Germline V gene sequence: CDR1 MDHEN, CDR2 SYDVKM. CDR3 in amino acids: CASSPAGQGGNQPQHF. CDR3 DNA: TGTGCCAGCAGTCCCGCGGGACAGGGCGGCAATCAGCCCCAGCATTTT. Drawing the rest from reference TRBV28 and TRBJ1-5, the complete variable domain is DVKVTQSSRYLVKRTGEKVFLECVQDMDHENMFWYRQDPGLGLRLIYFSYDVKMKEKGDIPEGYSVSREKKERFSLILESASTNQTSMYLCASSPAGQGGNQPQHFGDGTRLSIL.

This chain joins TRBV30 and TRBJ1-1; D call uncertain. This CDR3 has 13 residues. The V gene's germline CDR1 is GTSNPN and CDR2 SVGIG (reference sequence). V gave up 3 bases and J gave up 1 base, with 9 bases separating them. The CDR3 region is CAWRYRGNTEAFF. Here the CDR3 DNA reads TGTGCCTGGAGATATCGGGGGAACACTGAAGCTTTCTTT.

This clone has just one count. The V call is TRBV11-3, the J call TRBJ2-1, with a possible D match to TRBD2 (5 bases). V was cut by 1 base and J by 4 bases, with 11 bases left in between. Germline CDR1 and CDR2: SGHNT and YENEEA. CDR3 length equals 15 residues. The CDR3 nucleotides are TGTGCCAGCAGCTTAGGTAGCGTAGGTTACAATGAGCAGTTCTTC. It translates to CASSLGSVGYNEQFF.

The chain employs TRBV6-1 and TRBJ1-5; 8 nucleotides line up with TRBD1. The CDR3 loop spans 15 amino acids. Germline V lookup: CDR1 MNHNS, CDR2 SASEGT. V shed 0 bases and J 7 bases; nucleotides not matched to a gene: 5. The CDR3 protein is CASSEATGGRQPQHF. The CDR3 DNA reads as TGTGCCAGCAGTGAAGCAACAGGGGGGAGGCAGCCCCAGCATTTT.

The V and J genes are TRBV5-5 and TRBJ2-2; D perhaps matches TRBD1 (5 bases). Germline CDR1 and CDR2: SGHKS and YYEKEE (reference sequence). There are 16 residues in the CDR3. V lost 2 bases to trimming and J lost 4 bases, with 15 bases between them. The CDR3, as DNA: TGTGCCAGCAGCTTTCCCGCTGGGGCCGGCACCGGGGAGCTGTTTTTT. Residues: CASSFPAGAGTGELFF. The entire variable domain, with the rest obtained from reference TRBV5-5 and TRBJ2-2, is as follows: DAGVTQSPTHLIKTRGQQVTLRCSPISGHKSVSWYQQVLGQGPQFIFQYYEKEERGRGNFPDRFSARQFPNYSSELNVNALLLGDSALYLCASSFPAGAGTGELFFGEGSRLTVL.

The chain is built from TRBV2 and TRBJ2-5, with D perhaps TRBD1 (5 bases). The germline V gene encodes CDR1 SNHLY and CDR2 FYNNEI. This CDR3 is 14 amino acids long. V dropped 3 bases and J dropped 5 bases, with 13 bases sitting between them. The CDR3 spells CASSDQGLGETQYF. DNA of the CDR3: TGTGCCAGCAGTGACCAGGGTCTCGGTGAGACCCAGTACTTC. The entire variable domain, with the rest obtained from reference TRBV2 and TRBJ2-5, is as follows: EPEVTQTPSHQVTQMGQEVILRCVPISNHLYFYWYRQILGQKVEFLVSFYNNEISEKSEIFDDQFSVERPDGSNFTLKIRSTKLEDSAMYFCASSDQGLGETQYFGPGTRLLVL.

This chain joins TRBV27 and TRBJ1-6; tentative D call: TRBD1 (6 bases). CDR3 length: 15 residues. In germline, CDR1 is MNHEY, CDR2 SMNVEV (reference sequence). The V end was cut by 6 bases, the J end by 0 bases, with 9 bases between. The CDR3 loop reads CASRDSPSYNSPLHF. CDR3 nucleotide sequence: TGTGCCAGCAGGGACAGTCCCTCCTATAATTCACCCCTCCACTTT.

The genes are TRBV5-1 and TRBJ2-3; a possible D gene is TRBD1 (5 bases). Trimming removed 4 bases at V and 2 bases at J, with 11 bases between. CDR1 is SGHRS, CDR2 YFSETQ, per germline. This CDR3 region has 14 residues. CDR3: CASSTPTVTDTQYF. The DNA of the CDR3 is TGCGCCAGCAGCACTCCGACAGTCACAGATACGCAGTATTTT.

V gene TRBV5-6 combines with J gene TRBJ1-2, with D maybe TRBD1 (6 bases). CDR3 length: 15 amino acids. CDR1 and CDR2 (germline): SGHDT, YYEEEE. V dropped 3 bases and J dropped 5 bases, with 17 bases sitting between them. As DNA, the CDR3 is TGTGCCAGCAGCTCCGTACAGGGTGTAGGGTATGGCTACACCTTC. This codes for CASSSVQGVGYGYTF.

This clone came up a few times. The rearrangement joins TRBV7-8 to TRBJ1-3; D gene unclear. From germline, CDR1 is SGHVS and CDR2 FQNEAQ. V was trimmed by 5 bases and J by 0 bases, leaving 14 bases between them. The CDR3 is made up of 16 amino acids. The CDR3 nucleotides read TGTGCCAGCAGCAGATACGCGACTGACTCTGGAAACACCATATATTTT. Translating gives CASSRYATDSGNTIYF.

The chain recombines TRBV28 with TRBJ1-2; maybe TRBD1 (5 bases). This CDR3 region has 14 residues. Germline CDR1 and CDR2: MDHEN and SYDVKM. V was clipped by 6 bases and J by 4 bases, with 15 bases between them. The CDR3 DNA is TGTGCCAGCAGCTGGGGCGCAGGTTTCTATGGCTACACCTTC. It specifies CASSWGAGFYGYTF.

CDR3 DNA: TGTGCCAGCAGCCACCGGGGGGGGGCAGATACGCAGTATTTT. Translation: CASSHRGGADTQYF. The chain has TRBV4-2 and TRBJ2-3, with TRBD2 matching 8 bases. The CDR3 extends over 14 amino acids. Per germline, CDR1 LGHNA and CDR2 YNFKEQ. V shed 3 bases, J shed 4 bases, and the junction held 3 bases outside the gene matches.

The chain combines TRBV7-6 with TRBJ1-2; unclear D gene. V dropped 5 bases and J dropped 0 bases, with 25 bases sitting between them. The germline CDR1 and CDR2 sequences are SGHVS and FNYEAQ. The CDR3 is 19 residues long. CDR3 region: CASSRTLTTPAKPNYGYTF. For the CDR3, the DNA is TGTGCCAGCAGCCGAACTCTCACCACCCCCGCAAAACCTAACTATGGCTACACCTTC.